A selection of T cell receptor beta chains follows, all from one sample in a study of cytomegalovirus exposure and HLA in healthy donors. The assay was immunoSEQ multiplex PCR, and TCRdb's table has in-frame clones only and misses some. Here the sample spans about 150,000 clones, approximately 80% being singletons. Sequencing was done on a sample of PBMCs. These receptors were obtained from a man aged 25-45 years in good health and CMV-seropositive. CDR3s leave out the opening cysteine and the closing phenylalanine or tryptophan. D genes are given only for firm matches.

v_gene	j_gene	d_gene	CDR3aa
TRBV7-9	TRBJ2-5	-	ASSLSAVETQY
TRBV6-1	TRBJ2-7	-	ASSDAFNEQY
TRBV19	TRBJ1-2	TRBD1	ASSPKTGAVSYGYT
TRBV7-3	TRBJ2-3	TRBD2	ASSLSSGSDTQY
TRBV5-1	TRBJ2-7	-	ASSLNLGGNRAEQY
TRBV28	TRBJ2-1	TRBD2	ASSTSGAPYNEQF
TRBV11-1	TRBJ2-7	TRBD2	ASSSGLAGDYEQY
TRBV5-4	TRBJ2-3	TRBD1	AAQSGTGGADTQY
TRBV28	TRBJ2-7	TRBD1	ASSLRQGVQSYEQY
TRBV25-1	TRBJ2-3	-	ASSEYLDTQY
TRBV25-1	TRBJ1-2	-	ASSGDSVIGYT
TRBV28	TRBJ1-2	TRBD1	ASSPRDSYNYGYT
TRBV7-3	TRBJ2-6	-	ASSFFRSGANVLT
TRBV28	TRBJ1-2	-	ASSFGYGYT
TRBV28	TRBJ1-1	-	ASSLEQVLDTEAF
TRBV5-1	TRBJ1-2	TRBD1	ASSLSGQAGNGYT
TRBV5-1	TRBJ1-3	TRBD1	ASSLSGTERSGNTIY
TRBV29-1	TRBJ1-5	-	SVAGGPNQPQH
TRBV28	TRBJ2-1	-	ASSRRMEDGNEQF
TRBV2	TRBJ1-5	-	ASSVPQGVHQPQH
TRBV13	TRBJ1-5	-	ASSLGPGNQPQH
TRBV20-1	TRBJ2-3	-	SARVPDTQY
TRBV6-1	TRBJ1-2	TRBD1	ASSADRNYGYT
TRBV5-8	TRBJ1-1	-	ASSTWGPNSEAF
TRBV5-1	TRBJ2-3	-	ASSPGRGPTDTQY
TRBV27	TRBJ2-7	TRBD2	ASRLLAGEGEQY
TRBV7-2	TRBJ1-1	-	ASSLGGGWDTEAF
TRBV29-1	TRBJ2-7	TRBD1	SVQGDSSYEQY
TRBV5-1	TRBJ2-2	TRBD2	ASSILAGGMVGELF
TRBV11-3	TRBJ1-1	-	ASSLVGGTEAF
TRBV11-2	TRBJ1-2	-	ASTAGVGRANYGYT
TRBV27	TRBJ2-5	-	ASSLSFPPTGETQY
TRBV25-1	TRBJ2-5	TRBD1	ASSEAGTGDVAQY
TRBV5-4	TRBJ2-1	TRBD2	ASSFAGGSYNEQF
TRBV7-9	TRBJ1-3	-	ASSRPGQGNTIY
TRBV4-1	TRBJ1-5	-	ASSQDSKGAGQPQH
TRBV13	TRBJ2-5	TRBD1	ASRGQGDQETQY
TRBV4-2	TRBJ1-3	-	ASSQSRGGTSGNTIY
TRBV27	TRBJ2-2	-	ASSFLTKNTGELF
TRBV6-1	TRBJ2-1	TRBD2	ASSEVMAGGYNEQF
TRBV27	TRBJ2-7	TRBD2	ASSQREGIYEQY
TRBV27	TRBJ2-7	-	ASSLRDTVGYEQY
TRBV7-9	TRBJ1-4	TRBD1	ASSVEGTGRGEKLF
TRBV7-9	TRBJ1-4	TRBD1	ASSPWADRVNEKLF
TRBV4-2	TRBJ1-3	TRBD1	ASSQRGGQGASGNTIY
TRBV28	TRBJ2-7	TRBD2	ASSSPGLAGSYEQY
TRBV19	TRBJ1-2	TRBD1	ASSSSPGQDYHYT
TRBV6-5	TRBJ2-7	TRBD2	ASSYLAGESPHEQY
TRBV7-9	TRBJ2-7	-	ASSLAATAYEQY
TRBV28	TRBJ1-3	-	ASSLPAPGSKSRRTGNTIY
TRBV10-1	TRBJ2-3	-	ASSEIAVTDTQY
TRBV7-9	TRBJ2-1	-	ASSALRFNEQF
TRBV27	TRBJ2-1	TRBD2	ASRPTSGESSYNEQF
TRBV11-2	TRBJ2-4	-	ASSSQGFWQGTAKNIQY
TRBV7-9	TRBJ2-3	TRBD2	ASSDSGSTDTQY
TRBV4-1	TRBJ1-6	TRBD1	ASSQDEGTANSPLH
TRBV5-1	TRBJ2-2	-	ASSLAGGGNTGELF
TRBV9	TRBJ2-5	-	ASSVGQGGETQY
TRBV29-1	TRBJ2-7	TRBD1	SVEGQPKRDSPMGVREQY